This T cell receptor beta chain was sequenced during a study of T cells after yellow fever vaccination. Using its own MiXCR run on the 5' RACE reads, TCRdb lists one record per CDR3 protein. The sample records approximately 110,000 distinct CDR3 sequences, more than 6% being singletons. This clonotype was detected only a few times. Its specificity is not known. Study-wide findings and caveats: Contaminants from the bulk population, in the form of abundant clonotypes, could be found in FACS-sorted repertoires.

This clonotype was sampled from a man aged 18 to 29 who received the YFV17D yellow fever vaccine. The material was CD4+ T cells sorted from PBMCs, obtained roughly 10 days after the first yellow fever vaccination.

CDR3 protein: CASSLYDQRTEPQFF. The CDR3 DNA is TGTGCCAGCAGTTTATACGATCAGAGGACAGAACCTCAGTTCTTC. The chain joins TRBV28 to TRBJ2-1; possible D gene TRBD1, 6 bases. There are 15 residues in the CDR3. The V and J ends lost 1 base and 13 bases respectively, with 20 bases between them. Germline CDR1 reads MDHEN; CDR2 reads SYDVKM.